The 25 T cell receptor beta chains presented below share a single source sample, sequenced in a study of response to subunit inactivated influenza vaccine. In TCRdb, the RT-PCR reads were re-called with MiXCR into one record per CDR3 protein. The sample includes just under 550,000 distinct CDR3 sequences, roughly 23% seen only once; the top ten take 2.5% to 3%. These same records also appear under a second study, on T cells expressing NK-cell markers. That paper notes: It was by 5'RACE template switching with UMIs that TCR beta cDNA was made.

The sequencing used CD4+ T cells sorted from PBMCs, collected 12 days after vaccination. The receptors derive from a man over 45 who received an inactivated influenza vaccine.

J is TRBJ2-5 and V is TRBV5-1, with D perhaps TRBD2 (5 bases). The CDR3 contains 13 residues. The V gene lost 1 base and the J gene lost 5 bases, with 9 bases spanning the gap. Per the germline V gene, CDR1 is SGHRS and CDR2 is YFSETQ. This CDR3 is CASSLTRAETQYF. The CDR3 DNA reads TGCGCCAGCAGCTTGACGAGGGCGGAGACCCAGTACTTC.

Ten or more counts support this clonotype. V is TRBV5-1 and J is TRBJ1-1; D is possibly TRBD1 (6 bases). This CDR3 contains 14 residues. The V end lost 4 bases, the J end lost 0 bases, and 10 bases lay between the germline ends. Per germline, CDR1 SGHRS and CDR2 YFSETQ. The CDR3 DNA is TGCGCCAGCAGCAAACAGGGCATGAACACTGAAGCTTTCTTT. Amino acids: CASSKQGMNTEAFF.

This clonotype was seen only a few times. The rearrangement links TRBV7-2 to TRBJ2-4, with 12 bases that match TRBD2. After removal of 3 bases from V and 11 bases from J, the junction contained 2 bases not matched to a gene. Germline values: CDR1 SGHTA, CDR2 FQGNSA. The CDR3 consists of 13 residues. The CDR3 spells CASSLGLAGLQYF. CDR3 DNA sequence: TGTGCCAGCAGCTTGGGACTAGCGGGTCTTCAGTACTTC.

The CDR3 spells CASSLAEGSEQYF. The CDR3 DNA follows: TGCGCCAGCAGCTTGGCCGAAGGGAGCGAGCAGTACTTC. The V call is TRBV5-1, the J call TRBJ2-7; possibly TRBD2 for D (5 bases). V shed 0 bases and J shed 6 bases, with 10 bases lying between them. CDR3 length equals 13 residues. From germline, CDR1 is SGHRS and CDR2 YFSETQ.

This clonotype was counted between two and nine times. The chain combines TRBV6-5 with TRBJ2-5; D might be TRBD1 (5 bases). Germline V gene data show CDR1 as MNHEY and CDR2 as SVGAGI. Deletions cut 0 bases from V and 3 bases from J, with 8 bases between. This CDR3 spans 14 amino acids. The DNA for the CDR3 is TGTGCCAGCAGTTACTCCGGACAAGAAGAGACCCAGTACTTC. Translating it yields CASSYSGQEETQYF.

The chain couples TRBV20-1 to TRBJ2-1; TRBD2 is a possible D gene (5 bases). This CDR3 spans 15 amino acids. The V end was cut by 5 bases, the J end by 15 bases, with 29 bases between. CDR1 and CDR2 (germline): DFQATT, SNEGSKA (reference sequence). The CDR3 spells CSASSEATSLGERFF. Here the CDR3 DNA reads TGCAGTGCTTCCTCAGAGGCCACCTCGCTCGGGGAACGGTTCTTC.

This clonotype was observed many times. The genes are TRBV4-2 and TRBJ2-5; D is perhaps TRBD1 (6 bases). CDR3 length equals 16 residues. Germline V gene lookup returns CDR1 LGHNA and CDR2 YNFKEQ. Trimming took off 1 base at V and 7 bases at J, with 19 bases between the two ends. The CDR3 spells CASSQGSRGGSGTQYF. Written as DNA, the CDR3 is TGTGCCAGCAGCCAAGGGTCCAGGGGTGGATCGGGGACCCAGTACTTC.

This clonotype was recorded a few times. The chain recombines TRBV3-1 with TRBJ2-2, with D maybe TRBD1 (6 bases). V was clipped by 4 bases and J by 6 bases, with 12 bases between them. The CDR3 spans 14 residues. Germline V gene lookup returns CDR1 LGHDT and CDR2 YNNKEL (reference sequence). Written as DNA, the CDR3 is TGTGCCAGCAGCCCCCTTCGACAGGCCGGGGAGCTGTTTTTT. Translation gives CASSPLRQAGELFF. Based on the CDR3 plus reference TRBV3-1 and TRBJ2-2, the full variable domain is DTAVSQTPKYLVTQMGNDKSIKCEQNLGHDTMYWYKQDSKKFLKIMFSYNNKELIINETVPNRFSPKSPDKAHLNLHINSLELGDSAVYFCASSPLRQAGELFFGEGSRLTVL.

The chain recombines TRBV30 with TRBJ2-7; the match to TRBD1 covers 7 bases. The V and J ends lost 6 bases and 2 bases, in that order; junction bases with no gene match: 19. The CDR3 has 17 amino acids. Germline CDR1 and CDR2: GTSNPN and SVGIG (reference sequence). CDR3 protein: CACTNIWDRRNTYEQYF. In DNA, the CDR3 is TGTGCCTGCACCAACATATGGGACAGAAGAAATACCTACGAGCAGTACTTC.

V is TRBV4-3 and J is TRBJ2-2; the D is unclear. CDR1 LGHNA and CDR2 YSLEER come from the germline V gene. With 2 bases removed from V and 8 bases from J, the gap between germline ends came to 15 bases. This CDR3 is 15 amino acids long. The CDR3 bases are TGCGCCAGCAGCCAATCGATTCACCCTCCGGGGGAGCTGTTTTTT. This gives the protein CASSQSIHPPGELFF.

This clonotype came up a few times. The chain has TRBV6-1 and TRBJ1-5, with D possibly being TRBD1 (6 bases). This CDR3 region has 13 residues. CDR1 and CDR2 from the germline V gene are MNHNS and SASEGT. V was pared by 6 bases and J by 7 bases, with 13 bases between. The CDR3 nucleotides read TGTGCCAGCAGACAAACAGGGAACCAGCCCCAGCATTTT. It is translated as CASRQTGNQPQHF.

V usage is TRBV20-1 and J usage is TRBJ2-5, with 12 bases aligning to TRBD2. The CDR3 covers 16 residues. V shed 3 bases, J shed 2 bases, and the junction held 7 bases outside the gene matches. Germline V gene data show CDR1 as DFQATT and CDR2 as SNEGSKA (reference sequence). The CDR3 here is CSASTSGRYNQETQYF. The CDR3 nucleotides read TGCAGTGCTAGTACTAGCGGGAGGTACAATCAAGAGACCCAGTACTTC.

CDR3 DNA: TGTGCCAGCAGCTTATCAGCGTTGAACACTGAAGCTTTCTTT. It yields the protein CASSLSALNTEAFF. This chain uses TRBV11-2 with TRBJ1-1; no clear D gene. V lost 2 bases and J lost 0, with 7 bases in between. This CDR3 spans 14 amino acids. Germline CDR1 SGHAT, CDR2 FQNNGV.

This clonotype was observed a few times. The CDR3 bases are TGTGCCAGCAGTTCCTCGGGGGGGAGCAATCAGCCCCAGCATTTT. As protein: CASSSSGGSNQPQHF. J is TRBJ1-5 and V is TRBV6-5, with D perhaps matching TRBD1 (5 bases). CDR3 size: 15 residues. Germline V gives CDR1 MNHEY, CDR2 SVGAGI. Trimming shortened V by 4 bases and J by 1 base, and 11 bases separated the two germline ends.

The chain is built from TRBV5-1 and TRBJ2-2; possibly TRBD2 for D (6 bases). The CDR3 loop spans 14 amino acids. V lost 1 base and J lost 6, with 10 bases in between. Germline CDR1 SGHRS, CDR2 YFSETQ. The CDR3 region has the DNA TGCGCCAGCAGCTTGACTAGCAGTCCCGGGGAGCTGTTTTTT. Translated, it gives CASSLTSSPGELFF.

A few counts support this clonotype. The chain recombines TRBV6-5 with TRBJ1-1; D may be TRBD1 (5 bases). The CDR3 is 14 residues long. V was cut by 0 bases and J by 4 bases, with 9 bases left in between. Germline lookup yields CDR1 MNHEY and CDR2 SVGAGI. The CDR3 loop reads CASSYSRGGTEAFF. The CDR3 nucleotides read TGTGCCAGCAGTTACTCGCGGGGGGGCACTGAAGCTTTCTTT.

This clonotype has a count of ten or more. The chain couples TRBV7-2 to TRBJ2-2, with D unclear. The CDR3 length is 14 residues. Trimming pared 6 bases from V and 4 bases from J, leaving 12 bases between. CDR1 is SGHTA, CDR2 FQGNSA, per germline. The CDR3 sequence: CASSPQAGTGELFF. The DNA for the CDR3 is TGTGCCAGCAGTCCCCAGGCAGGCACCGGGGAGCTGTTTTTT. Based on the CDR3 plus reference TRBV7-2 and TRBJ2-2, the full variable domain is GAGVSQSPSNKVTEKGKDVELRCDPISGHTALYWYRQSLGQGLEFLIYFQGNSAPDKSGLPSDRFSAERTGGSVSTLTIQRTQQEDSAVYLCASSPQAGTGELFFGEGSRLTVL.

This clonotype appeared a few times. The CDR3 reads CASSVNTYNEQFF. Written as DNA, the CDR3 is TGTGCCAGCAGTGTAAACACGTACAATGAGCAGTTCTTC. The V call is TRBV6-2 or TRBV6-3, the J call TRBJ2-1; D is ambiguous. This CDR3 spans 13 amino acids. Looked up from germline, CDR1 is MNHEY and CDR2 is SVGEGT. V dropped 5 bases and J dropped 4 bases, with 9 bases sitting between them.

The chain joins TRBV4-1 to TRBJ2-2; perhaps TRBD1 as D (7 bases). This CDR3 region has 17 residues. The V end was cut by 1 base, the J end by 5 bases, with 17 bases between. Per the germline V gene, CDR1 is MGHRA and CDR2 is YSYEKL. The CDR3 DNA is TGCGCCAGCAGCCAAGTTGCAGGGGGGATTGTGACCGGGGAGCTGTTTTTT. It translates to CASSQVAGGIVTGELFF.

This clonotype was counted a few times. The chain is built from TRBV12-3 or TRBV12-4 and TRBJ2-5; 9 nucleotides agree with TRBD2. Trimming took 8 bases from V and 3 from J; bases not matched to a gene: 7. CDR3 size: 14 residues. The CDR3 bases are TGTGCCAGCGGCTCGACTAGCGGTAAAGAGACCCAGTACTTC. Protein sequence: CASGSTSGKETQYF.

DNA for the CDR3: TGCAGTGCCAAAACGGGGGGGCCTTTACTTGAGCAGTTCTTC. This gives the protein CSAKTGGPLLEQFF. This chain joins TRBV20-1 and TRBJ2-1, with TRBD2 identical over 8 bases. The CDR3 extends over 14 amino acids. V dropped 6 bases and J dropped 9; count of bases not matched to a gene: 13. Germline values: CDR1 DFQATT, CDR2 SNEGSKA (reference sequence).

This clonotype was picked up a small number of times. The chain joins TRBV29-1 to TRBJ2-6; D not certain. The CDR3 sequence is 13 residues long. The germline gives CDR1 SQVTM, CDR2 ANQGSEA. Trimming shortened V by 4 bases and J by 2 bases, and 6 bases separated the two germline ends. The CDR3 DNA sequence: TGCAGCGTTGTTTCCCCTGGGGCCAACGTCCTGACTTTC. Residues: CSVVSPGANVLTF.

In its sample, this clonotype was seen a few times. This CDR3 reads CASSIRRSSSDTQYF. The CDR3 DNA is TGTGCCAGCAGTATACGGCGATCTAGCTCAGATACGCAGTATTTT. The chain couples TRBV28 to TRBJ2-3; D may be TRBD2 (5 bases). Trimming cost V 5 bases and J 4 bases, with 16 bases left between them. The CDR3 has 15 amino acids. CDR1 is MDHEN, CDR2 SYDVKM, per germline.

V gene TRBV24-1 combines with J gene TRBJ2-1; TRBD2 aligns across 11 bases. Germline V CDR1 and CDR2: KGHDR, SFDVKD. The ends lost 6 bases at V and 4 bases at J; junction bases unmatched: 7. This CDR3 contains 16 residues. DNA of the CDR3: TGTGCCACCAGTCCGCTAGCGGGGGGAGAATACAATGAGCAGTTCTTC. Protein: CATSPLAGGEYNEQFF.

This clonotype was counted at least ten times. The DNA of the CDR3 is TGTGCCAGCAGCTTAGACGGCGCTAGCGGGAACTTACAGTACTTC. Translation gives CASSLDGASGNLQYF. The V gene is TRBV7-2, the J gene TRBJ2-7; TRBD2 agrees at 9 bases. CDR1 and CDR2 from the germline V gene are SGHTA and FQGNSA. The CDR3 spans 15 residues. The trim removed 1 base at V and 10 bases at J, leaving 11 bases unmatched.